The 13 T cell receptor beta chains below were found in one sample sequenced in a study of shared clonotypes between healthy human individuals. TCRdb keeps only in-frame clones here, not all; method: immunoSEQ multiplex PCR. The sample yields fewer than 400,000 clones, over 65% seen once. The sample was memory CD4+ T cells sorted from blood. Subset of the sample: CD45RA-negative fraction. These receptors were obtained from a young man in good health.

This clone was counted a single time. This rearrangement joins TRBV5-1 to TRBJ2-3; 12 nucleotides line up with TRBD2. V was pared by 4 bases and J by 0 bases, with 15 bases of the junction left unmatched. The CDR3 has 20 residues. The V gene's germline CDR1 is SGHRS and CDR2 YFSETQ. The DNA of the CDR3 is TGCGCCAGCAGCCCGTGGAATCTAGCGGGAGGGCGAAGGAGCACAGATACGCAGTATTTT. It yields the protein CASSPWNLAGGRRSTDTQYF.

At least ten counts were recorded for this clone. The CDR3 nucleotides are TGCGCCAGCAGCTCCGGTCGGGTTTCGGCGGGGGATACGCAGTATTTT. Translating it yields CASSSGRVSAGDTQYF. The V gene is TRBV5-1, the J gene TRBJ2-3; a weak D match, TRBD2 (6 bases). CDR3 length: 16 amino acids. The V gene's germline CDR1 is SGHRS and CDR2 YFSETQ. The ends were cut back, 3 bases at V and 6 bases at J, with 20 bases in the middle.

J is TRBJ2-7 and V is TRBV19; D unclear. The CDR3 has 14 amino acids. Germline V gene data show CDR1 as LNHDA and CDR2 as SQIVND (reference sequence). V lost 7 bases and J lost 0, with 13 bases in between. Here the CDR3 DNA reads TGTGCCAGTACCCCTCGAGGCCACTCCTACGAGCAGTACTTC. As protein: CASTPRGHSYEQYF.

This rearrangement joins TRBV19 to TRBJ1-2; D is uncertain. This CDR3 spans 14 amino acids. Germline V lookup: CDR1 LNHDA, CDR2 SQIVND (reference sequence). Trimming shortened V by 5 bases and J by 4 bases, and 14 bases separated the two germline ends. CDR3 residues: CASSHPGDIYGYTF. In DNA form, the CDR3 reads TGTGCCAGTAGTCACCCCGGAGACATCTATGGCTACACCTTC.

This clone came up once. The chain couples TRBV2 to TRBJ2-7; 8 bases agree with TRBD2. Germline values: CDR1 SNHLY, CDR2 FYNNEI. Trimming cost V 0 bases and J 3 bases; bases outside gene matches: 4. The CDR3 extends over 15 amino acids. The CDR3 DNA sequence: TGTGCCAGCAGTGAAGCTAGCGGGGACTACTACGAGCAGTACTTC. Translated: CASSEASGDYYEQYF. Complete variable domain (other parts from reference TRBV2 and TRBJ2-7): EPEVTQTPSHQVTQMGQEVILRCVPISNHLYFYWYRQILGQKVEFLVSFYNNEISEKSEIFDDQFSVERPDGSNFTLKIRSTKLEDSAMYFCASSEASGDYYEQYFGPGTRLTVT.

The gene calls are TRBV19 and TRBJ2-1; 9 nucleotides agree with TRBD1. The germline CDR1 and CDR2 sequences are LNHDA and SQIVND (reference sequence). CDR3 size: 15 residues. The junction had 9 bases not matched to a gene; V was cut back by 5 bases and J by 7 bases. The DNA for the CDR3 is TGTGCCAGTAGTGCCGCCGGACAGGGGTTGAATGAGCAGTTCTTC. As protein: CASSAAGQGLNEQFF.

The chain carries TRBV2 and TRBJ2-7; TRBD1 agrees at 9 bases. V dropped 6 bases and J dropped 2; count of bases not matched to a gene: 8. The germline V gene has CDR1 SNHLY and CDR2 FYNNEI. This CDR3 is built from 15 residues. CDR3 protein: CASRGRDRVTYEQYF. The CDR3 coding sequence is TGTGCCAGCAGGGGAAGGGACAGGGTAACCTACGAGCAGTACTTC.

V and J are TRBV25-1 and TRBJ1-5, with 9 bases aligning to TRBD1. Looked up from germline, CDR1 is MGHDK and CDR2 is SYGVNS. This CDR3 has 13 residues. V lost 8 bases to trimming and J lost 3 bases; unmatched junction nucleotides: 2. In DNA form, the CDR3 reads TGTGCCAGCGGGGACAGGGCCAATCAGCCCCAGCATTTT. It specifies CASGDRANQPQHF.

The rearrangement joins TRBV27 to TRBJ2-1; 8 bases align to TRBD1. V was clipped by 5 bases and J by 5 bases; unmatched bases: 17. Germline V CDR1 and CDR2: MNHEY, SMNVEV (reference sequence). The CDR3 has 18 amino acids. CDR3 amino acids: CASSPRAPGGLVDNEQFF. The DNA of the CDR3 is TGTGCCAGCAGTCCGCGAGCCCCAGGGGGCCTCGTCGACAATGAGCAGTTCTTC.

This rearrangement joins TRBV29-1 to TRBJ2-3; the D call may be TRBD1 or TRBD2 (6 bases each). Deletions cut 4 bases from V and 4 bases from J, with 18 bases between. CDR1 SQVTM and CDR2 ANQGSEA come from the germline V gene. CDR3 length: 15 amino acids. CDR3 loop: CSVGKAGDSADTQYF. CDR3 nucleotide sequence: TGCAGCGTTGGAAAGGCAGGGGACTCCGCAGATACGCAGTATTTT.

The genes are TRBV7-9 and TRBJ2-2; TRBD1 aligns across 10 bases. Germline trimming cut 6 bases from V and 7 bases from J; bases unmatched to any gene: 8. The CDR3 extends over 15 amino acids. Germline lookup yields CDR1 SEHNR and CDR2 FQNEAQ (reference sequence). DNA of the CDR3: TGTGCCAGCAGGCGGGCGACAGGGGGCGGCGGGGAGCTGTTTTTT. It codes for CASRRATGGGGELFF.

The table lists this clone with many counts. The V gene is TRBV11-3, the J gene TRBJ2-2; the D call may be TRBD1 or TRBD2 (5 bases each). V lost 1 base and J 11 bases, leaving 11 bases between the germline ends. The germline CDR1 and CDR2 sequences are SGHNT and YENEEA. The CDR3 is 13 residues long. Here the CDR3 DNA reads TGTGCCAGCAGCTTAGTTGAGGGGAGCGAGCTGTTTTTT. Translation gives CASSLVEGSELFF.

In nucleotides, the CDR3 is TGTGCCAGCAGCTTACACGGCAATCAGCCCCAGCATTTT. It is translated as CASSLHGNQPQHF. The chain couples TRBV7-9 to TRBJ1-5; D not certain. The CDR3 extends over 13 amino acids. The ends were cut back, 2 bases at V and 2 bases at J, with 4 bases in the middle. Germline V gives CDR1 SEHNR, CDR2 FQNEAQ (reference sequence).